This TCR beta chain was found in a study of blood T cells in healthy people across ages. Together with a sample-barcoded 5' primer, a J-beta primer mix was included in a second PCR lasting about 6 to 11 cycles. Carrying 12 random nucleotides, a template-switch adaptor labeled each individual cDNA molecule. TCRdb re-analysed the 5' RACE reads in MiXCR, keeping a single row per CDR3 protein. The sample carries roughly 500,000 distinct CDR3 sequences, 25% to 30% recorded once. The germline CDR1 and CDR2 sequences are MDHEN and SYDVKM. This CDR3 comprises 13 residues. The ends lost 7 bases at V and 8 bases at J; junction bases unmatched: 8.

Sequencing was carried out using blood. V usage is TRBV28 and J usage is TRBJ1-1, with TRBD1 matching over 9 bases. The sequence derives from a woman in her 70s in good health. For the CDR3, the DNA is TGTGCCAGCACAACCGGACAGGGGCAAGAAGCTTTCTTT. Protein: CASTTGQGQEAFF.